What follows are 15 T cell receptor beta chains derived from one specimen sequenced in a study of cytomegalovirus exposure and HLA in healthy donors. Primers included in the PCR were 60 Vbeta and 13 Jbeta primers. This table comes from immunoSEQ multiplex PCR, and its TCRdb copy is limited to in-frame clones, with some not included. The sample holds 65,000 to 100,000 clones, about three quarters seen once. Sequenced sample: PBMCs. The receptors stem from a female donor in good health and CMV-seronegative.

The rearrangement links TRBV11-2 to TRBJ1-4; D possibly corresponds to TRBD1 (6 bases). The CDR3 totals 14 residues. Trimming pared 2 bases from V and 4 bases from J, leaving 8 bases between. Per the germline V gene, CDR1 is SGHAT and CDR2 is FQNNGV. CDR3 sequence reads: CASSLTGLNEKLFF. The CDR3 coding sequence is TGTGCCAGCAGCTTAACAGGGCTTAATGAAAAACTGTTTTTT.

CDR3 region: CASSLVGLRGAEAFF. CDR3 in DNA: TGTGCCAGCAGCTTAGTGGGGCTAAGGGGCGCTGAAGCTTTCTTT. The rearrangement links TRBV7-8 to TRBJ1-1; perhaps TRBD1 as D (5 bases). Trimming shortened V by 1 base and J by 6 bases, and 15 bases separated the two germline ends. This CDR3 is 15 amino acids long. Germline CDR1 and CDR2: SGHVS and FQNEAQ.

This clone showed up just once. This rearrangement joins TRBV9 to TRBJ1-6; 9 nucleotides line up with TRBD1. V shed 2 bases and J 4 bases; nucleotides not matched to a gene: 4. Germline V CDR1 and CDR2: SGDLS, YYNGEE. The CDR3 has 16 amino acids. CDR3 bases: TGTGCCAGCAGCGTTGACAGGGGGACGTATAATTCACCCCTCCACTTT. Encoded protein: CASSVDRGTYNSPLHF.

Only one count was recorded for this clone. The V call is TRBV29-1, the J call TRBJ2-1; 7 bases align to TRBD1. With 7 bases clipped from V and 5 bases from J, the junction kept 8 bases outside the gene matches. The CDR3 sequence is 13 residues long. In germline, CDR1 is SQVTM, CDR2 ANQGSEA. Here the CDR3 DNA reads TGCAGCGGTGTACCGACAGGGAACAATGAGCAGTTCTTC. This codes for CSGVPTGNNEQFF.

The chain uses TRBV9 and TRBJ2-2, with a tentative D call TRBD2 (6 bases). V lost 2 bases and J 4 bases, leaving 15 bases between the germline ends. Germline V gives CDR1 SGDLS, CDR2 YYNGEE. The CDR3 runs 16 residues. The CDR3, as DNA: TGTGCCAGCAGCGTTCTTTCGGGGGACCTCACCGGGGAGCTGTTTTTT. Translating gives CASSVLSGDLTGELFF.

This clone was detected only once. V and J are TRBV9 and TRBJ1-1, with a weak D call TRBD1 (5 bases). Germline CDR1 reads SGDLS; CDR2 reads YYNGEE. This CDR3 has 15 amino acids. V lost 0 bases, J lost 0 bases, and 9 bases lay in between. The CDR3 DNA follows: TGTGCCAGCAGCGTAGCTCAGGGAATGAACACTGAAGCTTTCTTT. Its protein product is CASSVAQGMNTEAFF.

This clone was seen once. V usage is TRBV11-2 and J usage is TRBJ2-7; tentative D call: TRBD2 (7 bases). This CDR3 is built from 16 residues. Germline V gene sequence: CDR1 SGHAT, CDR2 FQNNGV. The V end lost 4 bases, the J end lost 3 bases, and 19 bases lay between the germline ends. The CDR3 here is CASSSIWGGKNYEQYF. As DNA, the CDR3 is TGTGCCAGCAGCTCCATCTGGGGGGGCAAAAACTACGAGCAGTACTTC.

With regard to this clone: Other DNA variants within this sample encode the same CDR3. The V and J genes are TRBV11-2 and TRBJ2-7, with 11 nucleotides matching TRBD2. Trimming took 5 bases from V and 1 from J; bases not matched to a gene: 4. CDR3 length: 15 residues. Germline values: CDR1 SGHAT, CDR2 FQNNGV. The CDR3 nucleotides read TGTGCCAGCAGCGGAAGACTAGCGGGATCCTACGAGCAGTACTTC. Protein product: CASSGRLAGSYEQYF.

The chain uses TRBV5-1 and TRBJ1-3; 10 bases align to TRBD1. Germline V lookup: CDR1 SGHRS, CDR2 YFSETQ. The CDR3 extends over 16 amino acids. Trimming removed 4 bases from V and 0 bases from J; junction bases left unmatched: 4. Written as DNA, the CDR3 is TGCGCCAGCAGCGGACAGGGGGACAGCTCTGGAAACACCATATATTTT. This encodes CASSGQGDSSGNTIYF.

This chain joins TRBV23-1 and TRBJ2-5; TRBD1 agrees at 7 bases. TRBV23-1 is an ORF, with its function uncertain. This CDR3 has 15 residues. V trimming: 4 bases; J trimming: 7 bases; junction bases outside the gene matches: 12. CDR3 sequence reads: CASSRQGHSRGTQYF. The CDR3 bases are TGCGCCAGCAGTCGACAGGGACACAGCCGTGGGACCCAGTACTTC.

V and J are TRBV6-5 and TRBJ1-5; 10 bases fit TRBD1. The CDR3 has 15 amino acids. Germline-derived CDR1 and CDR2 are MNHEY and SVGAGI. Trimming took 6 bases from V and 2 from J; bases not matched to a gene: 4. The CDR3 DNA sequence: TGTGCCAGCAGGGGGGGGACAGGGGGCAATCAGCCCCAGCATTTT. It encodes CASRGGTGGNQPQHF.

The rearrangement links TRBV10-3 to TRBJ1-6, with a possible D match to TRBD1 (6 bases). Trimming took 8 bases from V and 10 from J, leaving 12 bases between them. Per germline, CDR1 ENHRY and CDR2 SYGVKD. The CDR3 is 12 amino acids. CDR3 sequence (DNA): TGTGCCATCCGGGACACAGGCTCACCCCTCCACTTT. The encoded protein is CAIRDTGSPLHF.

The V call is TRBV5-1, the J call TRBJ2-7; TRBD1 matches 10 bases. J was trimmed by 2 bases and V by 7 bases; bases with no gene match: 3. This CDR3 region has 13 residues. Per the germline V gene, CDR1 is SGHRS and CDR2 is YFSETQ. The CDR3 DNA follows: TGCGCCAGCTCAGACAGGGGGCCCTACGAGCAGTACTTC. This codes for CASSDRGPYEQYF.

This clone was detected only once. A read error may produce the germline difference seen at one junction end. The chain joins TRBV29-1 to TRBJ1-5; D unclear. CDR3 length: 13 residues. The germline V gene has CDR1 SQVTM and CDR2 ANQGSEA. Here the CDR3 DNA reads TGCAGCGTTGAAACTCAGGTAGGTCAGCCCCAGAATTTT. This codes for CSVETQVGQPQNF.

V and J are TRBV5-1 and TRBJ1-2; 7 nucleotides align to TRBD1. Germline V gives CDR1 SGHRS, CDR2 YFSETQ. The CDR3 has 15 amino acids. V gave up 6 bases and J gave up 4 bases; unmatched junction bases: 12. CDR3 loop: CASNPTGGGTYGYTF. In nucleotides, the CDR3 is TGCGCCAGCAACCCGACGGGAGGGGGCACCTATGGCTACACCTTC.